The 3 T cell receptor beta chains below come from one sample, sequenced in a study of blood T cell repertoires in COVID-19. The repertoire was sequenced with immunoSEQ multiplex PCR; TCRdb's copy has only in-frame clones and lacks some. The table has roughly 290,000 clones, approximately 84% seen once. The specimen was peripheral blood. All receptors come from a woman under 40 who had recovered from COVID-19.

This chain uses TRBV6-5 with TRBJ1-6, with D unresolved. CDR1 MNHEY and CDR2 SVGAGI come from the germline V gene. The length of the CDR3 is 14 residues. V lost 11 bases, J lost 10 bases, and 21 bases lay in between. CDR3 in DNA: TGTGCCGGTAGGGAGCAGAAGGTAGGGTCACCCCTCCACTTT. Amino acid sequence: CAGREQKVGSPLHF.

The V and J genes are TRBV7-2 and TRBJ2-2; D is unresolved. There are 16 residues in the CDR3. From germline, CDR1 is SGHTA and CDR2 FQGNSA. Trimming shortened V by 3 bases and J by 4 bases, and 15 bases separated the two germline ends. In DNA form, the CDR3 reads TGTGCCAGCAGCTTTGGTCGAAGTCGGAGCACCGGGGAGCTGTTTTTT. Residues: CASSFGRSRSTGELFF.

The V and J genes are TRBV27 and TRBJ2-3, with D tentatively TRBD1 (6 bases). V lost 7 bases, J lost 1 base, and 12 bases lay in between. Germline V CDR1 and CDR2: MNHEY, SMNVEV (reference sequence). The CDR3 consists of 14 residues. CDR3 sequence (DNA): TGTGCCAGCATCGGAGAGGGGGGCACAGATACGCAGTATTTT. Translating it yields CASIGEGGTDTQYF.